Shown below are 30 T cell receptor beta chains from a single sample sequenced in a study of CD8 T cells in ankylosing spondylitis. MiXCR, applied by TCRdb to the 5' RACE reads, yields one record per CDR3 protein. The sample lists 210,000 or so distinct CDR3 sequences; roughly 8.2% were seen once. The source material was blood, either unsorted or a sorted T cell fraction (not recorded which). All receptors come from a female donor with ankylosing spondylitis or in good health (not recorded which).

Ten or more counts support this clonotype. CDR3 nucleotides: TGTGCCAGCAGCCAGGGGGGGCGGATTAACTATGGCTACACCTTC. Protein sequence: CASSQGGRINYGYTF. The gene calls are TRBV3-1 and TRBJ1-2; D is perhaps TRBD1 (6 bases). V was pared by 3 bases and J by 1 base, with 12 bases between. CDR1 and CDR2 from the germline V gene are LGHDT and YNNKEL (reference sequence). This CDR3 is built from 15 residues.

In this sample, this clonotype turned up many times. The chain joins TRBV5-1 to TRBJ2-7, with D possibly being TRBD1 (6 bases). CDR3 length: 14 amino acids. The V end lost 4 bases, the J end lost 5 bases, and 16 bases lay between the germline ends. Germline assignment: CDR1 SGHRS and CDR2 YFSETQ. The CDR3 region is CASSLRDTSHEQYF. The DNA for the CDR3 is TGCGCCAGCAGCCTCCGGGACACGTCTCACGAGCAGTACTTC.

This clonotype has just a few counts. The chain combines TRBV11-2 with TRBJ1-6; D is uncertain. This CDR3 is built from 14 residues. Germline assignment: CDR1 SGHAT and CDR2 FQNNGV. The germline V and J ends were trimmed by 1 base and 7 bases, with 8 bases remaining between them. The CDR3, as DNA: TGTGCCAGCAGCTTAGGGGGTAGGAATTCACCCCTCCACTTT. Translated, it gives CASSLGGRNSPLHF. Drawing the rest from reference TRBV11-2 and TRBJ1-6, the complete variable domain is EAGVAQSPRYKIIEKRQSVAFWCNPISGHATLYWYQQILGQGPKLLIQFQNNGVVDDSQLPKDRFSAERLKGVDSTLKIQPAKLEDSAVYLCASSLGGRNSPLHFGNGTRLTVT.

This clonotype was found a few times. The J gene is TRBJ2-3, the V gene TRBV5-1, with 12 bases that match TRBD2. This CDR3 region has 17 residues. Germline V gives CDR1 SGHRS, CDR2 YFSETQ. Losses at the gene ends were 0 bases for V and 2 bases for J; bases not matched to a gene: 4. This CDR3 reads CASSLETSGRNTDTQYF. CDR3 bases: TGCGCCAGCAGCTTGGAAACTAGCGGGAGGAACACAGATACGCAGTATTTT.

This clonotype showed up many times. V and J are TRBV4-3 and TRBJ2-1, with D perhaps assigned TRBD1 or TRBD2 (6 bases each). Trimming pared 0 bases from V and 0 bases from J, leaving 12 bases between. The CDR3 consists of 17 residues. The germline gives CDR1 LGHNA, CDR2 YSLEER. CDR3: CASSQEGAGSSYNEQFF. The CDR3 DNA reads TGCGCCAGCAGCCAAGAGGGGGCGGGGAGCTCCTACAATGAGCAGTTCTTC.

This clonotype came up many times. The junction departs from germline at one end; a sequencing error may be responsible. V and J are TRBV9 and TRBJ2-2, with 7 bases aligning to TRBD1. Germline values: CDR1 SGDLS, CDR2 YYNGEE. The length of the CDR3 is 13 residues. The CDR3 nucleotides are TGTGCCAGCAGCGTAGAGGGGGCCGGGGAGCTGTTCTTT. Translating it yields CASSVEGAGELFF.

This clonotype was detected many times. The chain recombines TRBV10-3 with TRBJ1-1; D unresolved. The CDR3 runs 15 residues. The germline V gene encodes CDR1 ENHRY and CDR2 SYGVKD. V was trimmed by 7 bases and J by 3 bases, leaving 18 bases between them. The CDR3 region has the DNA TGTGCCATCAATGGCCTTCTTCGGGAGTACACTGAAGCTTTCTTT. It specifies CAINGLLREYTEAFF.

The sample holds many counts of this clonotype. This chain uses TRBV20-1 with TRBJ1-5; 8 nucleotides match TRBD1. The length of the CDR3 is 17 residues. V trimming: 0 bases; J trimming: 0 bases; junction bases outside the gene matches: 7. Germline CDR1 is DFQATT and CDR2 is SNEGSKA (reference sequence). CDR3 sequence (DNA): TGCAGTGCTAGAGATAGGGGACAGGTCAGTAGCAATCAGCCCCAGCATTTT. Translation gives CSARDRGQVSSNQPQHF.

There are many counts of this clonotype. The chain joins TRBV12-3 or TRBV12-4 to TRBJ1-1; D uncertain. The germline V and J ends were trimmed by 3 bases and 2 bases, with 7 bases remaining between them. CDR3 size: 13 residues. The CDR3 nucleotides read TGTGCCAGCAGTTTGGGCAGTAACACTGAAGCTTTCTTT. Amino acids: CASSLGSNTEAFF.

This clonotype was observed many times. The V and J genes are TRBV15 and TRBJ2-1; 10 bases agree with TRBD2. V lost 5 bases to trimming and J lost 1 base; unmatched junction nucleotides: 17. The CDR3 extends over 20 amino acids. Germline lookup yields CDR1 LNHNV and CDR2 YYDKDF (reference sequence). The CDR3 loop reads CATSSPPGLANFVSYNEQFF. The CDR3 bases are TGTGCCACCAGCTCCCCCCCGGGACTAGCGAACTTCGTTTCCTACAATGAGCAGTTCTTC.

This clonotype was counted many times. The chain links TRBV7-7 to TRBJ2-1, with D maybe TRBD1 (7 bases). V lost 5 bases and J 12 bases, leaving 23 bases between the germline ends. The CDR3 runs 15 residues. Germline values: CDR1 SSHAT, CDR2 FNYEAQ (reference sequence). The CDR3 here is CASSPGGSYNERQFF. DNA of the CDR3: TGTGCCAGCAGCCCAGGGGGGTCCTACAATGAGCGGCAGTTCTTC.

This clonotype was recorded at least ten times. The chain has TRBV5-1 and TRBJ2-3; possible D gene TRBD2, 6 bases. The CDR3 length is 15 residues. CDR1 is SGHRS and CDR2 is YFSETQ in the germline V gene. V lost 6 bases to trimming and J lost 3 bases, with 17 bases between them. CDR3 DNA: TGCGCCAGCACGATAGTGGGAGGTGATACAGATACGCAGTATTTT. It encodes CASTIVGGDTDTQYF.

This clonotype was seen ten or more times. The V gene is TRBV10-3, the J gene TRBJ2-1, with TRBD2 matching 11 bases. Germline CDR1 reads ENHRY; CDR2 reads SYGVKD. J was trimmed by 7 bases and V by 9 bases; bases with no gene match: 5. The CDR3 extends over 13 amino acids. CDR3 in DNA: TGTGCCATTACTCTAGCGGGAGGTAATGAGCAGTTCTTC. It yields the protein CAITLAGGNEQFF.

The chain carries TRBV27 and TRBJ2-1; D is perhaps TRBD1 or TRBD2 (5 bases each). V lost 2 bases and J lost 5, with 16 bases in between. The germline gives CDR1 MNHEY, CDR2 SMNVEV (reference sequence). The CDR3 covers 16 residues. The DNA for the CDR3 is TGTGCCAGCAGTTTAGGCCCAGGGAGAGGGGACAATGAGCAGTTCTTC. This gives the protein CASSLGPGRGDNEQFF.

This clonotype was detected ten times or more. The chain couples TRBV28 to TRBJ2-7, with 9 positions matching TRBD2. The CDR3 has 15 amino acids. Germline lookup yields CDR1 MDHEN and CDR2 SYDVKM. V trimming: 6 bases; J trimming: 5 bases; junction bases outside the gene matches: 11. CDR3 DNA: TGTGCCAGCAGCCTGAGGGTAGCGGGAGTTAACGAGCAGTACTTC. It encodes CASSLRVAGVNEQYF.

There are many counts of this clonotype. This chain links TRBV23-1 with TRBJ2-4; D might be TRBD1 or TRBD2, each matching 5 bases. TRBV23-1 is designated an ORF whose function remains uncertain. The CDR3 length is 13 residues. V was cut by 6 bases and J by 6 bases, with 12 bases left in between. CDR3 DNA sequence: TGCGCCAGCAGCCCGGGACCAAGAAACATTCAGTACTTC. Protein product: CASSPGPRNIQYF.

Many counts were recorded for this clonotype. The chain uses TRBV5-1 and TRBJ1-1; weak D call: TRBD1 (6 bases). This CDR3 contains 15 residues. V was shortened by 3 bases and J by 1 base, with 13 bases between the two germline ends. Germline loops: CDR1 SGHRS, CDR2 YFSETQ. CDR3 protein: CASSYMAGANTEAFF. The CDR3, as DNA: TGCGCCAGCAGCTACATGGCAGGGGCGAACACTGAAGCTTTCTTT. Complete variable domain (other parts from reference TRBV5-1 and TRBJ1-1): KAGVTQTPRYLIKTRGQQVTLSCSPISGHRSVSWYQQTPGQGLQFLFEYFSETQRNKGNFPGRFSGRQFSNSRSEMNVSTLELGDSALYLCASSYMAGANTEAFFGQGTRLTVV.

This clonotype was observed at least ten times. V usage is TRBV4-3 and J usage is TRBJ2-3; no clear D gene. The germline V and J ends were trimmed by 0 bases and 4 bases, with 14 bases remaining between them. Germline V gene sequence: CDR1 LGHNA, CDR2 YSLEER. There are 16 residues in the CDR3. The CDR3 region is CASSQDWNAIPDTQYF. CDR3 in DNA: TGCGCCAGCAGCCAAGATTGGAATGCTATCCCAGATACGCAGTATTTT.

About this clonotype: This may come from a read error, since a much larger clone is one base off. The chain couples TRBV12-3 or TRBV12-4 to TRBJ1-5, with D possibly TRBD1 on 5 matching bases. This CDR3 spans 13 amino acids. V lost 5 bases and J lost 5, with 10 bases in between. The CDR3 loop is CASSDSGHQPQHF. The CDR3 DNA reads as TGTGCCAGCAGTGACAGTGGCCATCAGCCCCAGCATTTT.

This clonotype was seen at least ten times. The CDR3 sequence: CATSDPAGGSNEQFF. Written as DNA, the CDR3 is TGTGCCACCAGTGACCCAGCGGGAGGGTCGAATGAGCAGTTCTTC. The chain employs TRBV24-1 and TRBJ2-1; 10 bases are a match to TRBD2. Looked up from germline, CDR1 is KGHDR and CDR2 is SFDVKD. Losses at the gene ends were 4 bases for V and 7 bases for J; bases not matched to a gene: 6. The CDR3 has 15 residues.

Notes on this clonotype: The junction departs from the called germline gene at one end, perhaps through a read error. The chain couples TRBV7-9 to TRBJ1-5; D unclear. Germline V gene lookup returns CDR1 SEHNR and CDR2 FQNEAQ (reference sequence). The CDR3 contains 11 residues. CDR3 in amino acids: CVSSGRGPQHF. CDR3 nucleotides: TGTGTCAGCAGCGGCAGAGGGCCCCAGCATTTT.

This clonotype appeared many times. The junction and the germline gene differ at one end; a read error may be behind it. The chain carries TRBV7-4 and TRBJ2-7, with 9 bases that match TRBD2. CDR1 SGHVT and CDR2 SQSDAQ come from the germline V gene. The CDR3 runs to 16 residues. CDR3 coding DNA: TGTGCCAGCAGCTTAGTCCAGGGGCGTCGGCGGGAGGGCAGGAACTTC. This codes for CASSLVQGRRREGRNF.

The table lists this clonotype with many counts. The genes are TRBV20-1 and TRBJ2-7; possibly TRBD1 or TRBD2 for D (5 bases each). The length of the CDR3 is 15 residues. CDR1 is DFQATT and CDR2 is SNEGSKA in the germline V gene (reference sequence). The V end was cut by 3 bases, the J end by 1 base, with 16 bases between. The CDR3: CSARVVGARSYEQYF. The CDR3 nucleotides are TGCAGTGCTAGGGTGGTCGGGGCACGATCCTACGAGCAGTACTTC.

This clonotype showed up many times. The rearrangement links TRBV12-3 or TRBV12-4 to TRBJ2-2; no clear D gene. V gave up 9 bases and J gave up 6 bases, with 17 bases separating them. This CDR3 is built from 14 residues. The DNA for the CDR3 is TGTGCCAGTTATGCAGTTGTCGGTTCCGGGGAGCTGTTTTTT. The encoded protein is CASYAVVGSGELFF.

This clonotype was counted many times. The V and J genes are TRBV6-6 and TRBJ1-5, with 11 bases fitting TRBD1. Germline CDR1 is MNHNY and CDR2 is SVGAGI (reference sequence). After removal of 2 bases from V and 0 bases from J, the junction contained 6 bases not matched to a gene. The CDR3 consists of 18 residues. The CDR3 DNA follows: TGTGCCAGCAGTTACATACGGGACAGGGGGTTTAGCAATCAGCCCCAGCATTTT. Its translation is CASSYIRDRGFSNQPQHF.

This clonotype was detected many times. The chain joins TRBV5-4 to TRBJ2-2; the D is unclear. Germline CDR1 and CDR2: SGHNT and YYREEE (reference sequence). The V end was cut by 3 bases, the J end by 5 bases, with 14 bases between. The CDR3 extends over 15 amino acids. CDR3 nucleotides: TGTGCCAGCAGCTCAGAAGACAACCCGACCGGGGAGCTGTTTTTT. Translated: CASSSEDNPTGELFF.

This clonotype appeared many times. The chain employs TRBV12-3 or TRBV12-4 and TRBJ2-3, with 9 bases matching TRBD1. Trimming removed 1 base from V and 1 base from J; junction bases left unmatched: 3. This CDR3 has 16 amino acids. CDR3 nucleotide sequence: TGTGCCAGCAGTTTAGGGACAGGGGCCGGCACAGATACGCAGTATTTT. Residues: CASSLGTGAGTDTQYF.

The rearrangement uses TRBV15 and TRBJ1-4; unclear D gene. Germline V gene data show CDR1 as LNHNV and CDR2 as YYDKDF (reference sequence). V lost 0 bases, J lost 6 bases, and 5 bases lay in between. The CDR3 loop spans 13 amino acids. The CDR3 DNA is TGTGCCACCAGCAGAGAAACCTATGAAAAACTGTTTTTT. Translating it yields CATSRETYEKLFF.

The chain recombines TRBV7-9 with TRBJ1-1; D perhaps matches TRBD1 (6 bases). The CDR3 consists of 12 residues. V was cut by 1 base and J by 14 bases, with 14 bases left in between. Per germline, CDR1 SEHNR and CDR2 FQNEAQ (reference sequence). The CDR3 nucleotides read TGTGCCAGCAGCTTAGGTAACAGGGAGGGCTTCTTT. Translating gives CASSLGNREGFF.

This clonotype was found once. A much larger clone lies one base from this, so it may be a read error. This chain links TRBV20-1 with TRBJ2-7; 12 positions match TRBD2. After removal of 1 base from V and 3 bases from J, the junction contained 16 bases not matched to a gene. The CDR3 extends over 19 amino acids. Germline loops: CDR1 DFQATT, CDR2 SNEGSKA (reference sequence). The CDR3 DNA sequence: TGCAGTGCTAGAGGTCTTGTTCTAGCGGGAGGGCCACGGGTCTACGAGCAGTACTTC. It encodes CSARGLVLAGGPRVYEQYF.